The rows below give T cell receptor beta chains drawn from one sample of a study of CD8 T cells in ankylosing spondylitis. TCRdb re-derived calls from the 5' RACE reads in MiXCR, one entry per CDR3 protein. Of around 340,000 distinct CDR3 sequences in the sample, about 15% are singletons; the top ten hold approximately 1%. The sample consisted of blood, either unsorted or a sorted T cell fraction (not recorded which). These receptors were obtained from a male donor with ankylosing spondylitis or in good health (not recorded which). Each CDR3 is given with its conserved first and last residue. D genes are given only for firm matches. Size is stated for part of the rows, as once, few or many counts, or as a class when the clone is expanded.

j_call	d_call	clone_size	v_call	cdr3_length	cdr3_nt	cdr3_aa
TRBJ2-6	-	many	TRBV12-3/TRBV12-4	14	TGTGCCAGCAGTCTTAACTCTGGGGCCAACGTCCTGACTTTC	CASSLNSGANVLTF
TRBJ2-1	-	-	TRBV12-3/TRBV12-4	12	TGTGCCAGCAGTCTCAACTCTAATGAGCAGTTCTTC	CASSLNSNEQFF
TRBJ1-2	-	many	TRBV18	13	TGTGCCAGCTCACCGGGGACACGCTATGGCTACACCTTC	CASSPGTRYGYTF
TRBJ2-3	-	few	TRBV9	12	TGTGCCAGCAGCGTAGCTCCAGATACGCAGTATTTT	CASSVAPDTQYF
TRBJ1-2	-	-	TRBV12-3/TRBV12-4	16	TGTGCCAGCAGGTTATCGGGTTTGGGAGCTAACTATGGCTACACCTTC	CASRLSGLGANYGYTF
TRBJ2-3	TRBD2	-	TRBV20-1	16	TGCAGTGCTAGAGATCTGGGGGCTAGCGGGAGTTATACGCAGTATTTT	CSARDLGASGSYTQYF
TRBJ2-1	-	many	TRBV5-1	12	TGCGCCAGCAGCCCCACCAGTAATGAGCAGTTCTTC	CASSPTSNEQFF
TRBJ2-7	-	-	TRBV7-8	15	TGTGCCAGCAGTCGAACTCTAGCGCCCTCCTACGAGCAGTACTTC	CASSRTLAPSYEQYF
TRBJ1-1	-	-	TRBV12-3/TRBV12-4	14	TGTGCCAGCAGCAATCATGGCATGAACACTGAAGCTTTCTTT	CASSNHGMNTEAFF
TRBJ2-2	TRBD1	few	TRBV11-2	14	TGTGCCAGCAGTCTCCTTCAGGGGGCCGGGGAGCTGTTTTTT	CASSLLQGAGELFF
TRBJ2-7	-	few	TRBV7-9	13	TGTGCCAGCAGCTTAGTTGAGGCGCGCGAGCAGTACTTC	CASSLVEAREQYF
TRBJ1-1	TRBD1	-	TRBV6-1	13	TGTGCCAGCAGGAGGGACAGGGGGTATGAAGCTTTCTTT	CASRRDRGYEAFF
TRBJ2-7	TRBD1	-	TRBV12-3/TRBV12-4	18	TGTGCCAGCAGTTTAGCGCTGACAGGGGGAAATGTCACCTACGAGCAGTACTTC	CASSLALTGGNVTYEQYF
TRBJ1-1	-	few	TRBV6-5	17	TGTGCCAGCAGTTACTCATGGTCGGCTGTAGGGAACACTGAAGCTTTCTTT	CASSYSWSAVGNTEAFF